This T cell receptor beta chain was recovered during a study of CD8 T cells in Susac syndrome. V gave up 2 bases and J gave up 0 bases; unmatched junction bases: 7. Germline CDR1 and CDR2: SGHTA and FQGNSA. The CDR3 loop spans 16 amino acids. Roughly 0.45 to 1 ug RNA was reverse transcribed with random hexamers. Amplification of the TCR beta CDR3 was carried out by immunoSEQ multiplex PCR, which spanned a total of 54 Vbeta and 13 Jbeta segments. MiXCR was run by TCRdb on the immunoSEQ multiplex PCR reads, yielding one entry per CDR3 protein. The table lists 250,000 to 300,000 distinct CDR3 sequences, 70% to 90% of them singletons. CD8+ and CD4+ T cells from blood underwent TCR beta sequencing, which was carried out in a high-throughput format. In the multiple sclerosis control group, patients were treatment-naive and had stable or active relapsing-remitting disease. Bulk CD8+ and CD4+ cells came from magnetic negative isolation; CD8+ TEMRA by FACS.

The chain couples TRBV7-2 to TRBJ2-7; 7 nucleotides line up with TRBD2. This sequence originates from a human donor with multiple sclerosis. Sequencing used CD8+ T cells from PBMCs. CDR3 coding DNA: TGTGCCAGCAGCTTAATTCTAGCGGAAAGCTCCTACGAGCAGTACTTC. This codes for CASSLILAESSYEQYF.